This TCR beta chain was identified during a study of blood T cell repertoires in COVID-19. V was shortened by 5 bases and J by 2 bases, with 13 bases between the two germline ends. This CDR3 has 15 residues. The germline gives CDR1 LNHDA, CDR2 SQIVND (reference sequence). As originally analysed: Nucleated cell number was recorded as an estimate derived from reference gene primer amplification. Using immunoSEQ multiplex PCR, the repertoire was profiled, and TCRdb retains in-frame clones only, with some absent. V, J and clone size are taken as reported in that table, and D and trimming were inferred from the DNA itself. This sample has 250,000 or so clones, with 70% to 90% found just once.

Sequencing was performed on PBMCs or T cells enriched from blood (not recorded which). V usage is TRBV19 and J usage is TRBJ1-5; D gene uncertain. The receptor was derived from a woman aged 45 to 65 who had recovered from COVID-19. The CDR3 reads CASSLGSLGNQPQHF. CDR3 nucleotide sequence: TGTGCCAGTAGTCTCGGGAGTCTGGGCAATCAGCCCCAGCATTTT.